This TCR beta chain was captured in a study of cytomegalovirus exposure and HLA in healthy donors. Study context: Genotyping of 398 donors showed that about 83% belonged to the Caucasian-associated ancestry cluster. Study-wide points: The study reported that TCR beta sequences accurately predicted HLA-A and HLA-B alleles in most subjects. Differences between HLA loci emerged in a later analysis of TCR association rates, with DRB1 most and HLA-C fewest.

The V gene's germline CDR1 is SGHNT and CDR2 YYREEE (reference sequence). V lost 2 bases to trimming and J lost 7 bases; unmatched junction nucleotides: 8. The CDR3 runs to 15 residues. This PCR relied on a set of 60 Vbeta primers and 13 Jbeta primers. TCRdb keeps only in-frame clones here, not all; method: immunoSEQ multiplex PCR. The sample table sets out 100,000 to 150,000 clones. With respect to this clone: No antigen is known for it.

The sequencing input was PBMCs. The J gene is TRBJ1-4, the V gene TRBV5-4, with TRBD1 matching 7 bases. The receptor was derived from a woman between 40 and 55 years old in good health and CMV-seronegative. CDR3 DNA sequence: TGTGCCAGCAGCTTCCCCCAGGGGGATACTGAAAAACTGTTTTTT. Protein product: CASSFPQGDTEKLFF.